These 17 T cell receptor beta chains share one sample of origin, sequenced in a study of blood T cell repertoires in COVID-19. Data came from immunoSEQ multiplex PCR; TCRdb stores just in-frame clones and leaves some out. The sample records fewer than 300,000 clones, roughly 86% being singletons. Sequenced input: peripheral blood. The origin of the receptors is a woman aged 50 to 60 with acute or convalescent COVID-19.

This chain uses TRBV7-9 with TRBJ2-2, with TRBD2 matching 13 bases. V lost 5 bases to trimming and J lost 5 bases; unmatched junction nucleotides: 8. In germline, CDR1 is SEHNR, CDR2 FQNEAQ (reference sequence). The CDR3 is 17 amino acids. CDR3 amino acids: CASSNLWTSGRTGELFF. CDR3 sequence (DNA): TGTGCCAGCAGCAACCTTTGGACTAGCGGGAGAACCGGGGAGCTGTTTTTT.

This chain links TRBV6-6 with TRBJ2-7; the D is unclear. CDR3 length: 11 residues. V lost 2 bases and J lost 6, with 5 bases in between. Germline lookup yields CDR1 MNHNY and CDR2 SVGAGI (reference sequence). In DNA, the CDR3 is TGTGCCAGCAGTTACCTAACCGAGCAGTACTTC. It yields the protein CASSYLTEQYF.

The chain uses TRBV7-9 and TRBJ1-4; the D gene is possibly TRBD1 (6 bases). From germline, CDR1 is SEHNR and CDR2 FQNEAQ (reference sequence). Deletions cut 1 base from V and 4 bases from J, with 10 bases between. This CDR3 comprises 15 residues. In DNA form, the CDR3 reads TGTGCCAGCAGCTTAGTAGGCAGGGGTAATGAAAAACTGTTTTTT. As protein: CASSLVGRGNEKLFF.

V is TRBV7-9 and J is TRBJ1-2; 7 bases are a match to TRBD1. The ends lost 4 bases at V and 7 bases at J; junction bases unmatched: 12. CDR3 length: 15 amino acids. CDR1 SEHNR and CDR2 FQNEAQ come from the germline V gene (reference sequence). The DNA for the CDR3 is TGTGCCAGCAGCTCATACACAGGGGTCGGATCTGGCTACACCTTC. It codes for CASSSYTGVGSGYTF.

The chain joins TRBV5-4 to TRBJ2-1, with 14 bases matching TRBD2. Germline V gene sequence: CDR1 SGHNT, CDR2 YYREEE (reference sequence). CDR3 length: 15 residues. The V gene end was trimmed by 4 bases and the J gene end by 9 bases; junction bases not matched to a gene: 6. The CDR3 sequence is CASSEGTSGSGEQFF. CDR3 nucleotide sequence: TGTGCCAGCAGCGAGGGGACTAGCGGGAGCGGTGAGCAGTTCTTC.

This chain links TRBV7-6 with TRBJ2-7; 10 bases are a match to TRBD2. CDR1 is SGHVS, CDR2 FNYEAQ, per germline. The CDR3 has 18 residues. The ends lost 4 bases at V and 7 bases at J; junction bases unmatched: 19. CDR3 sequence (DNA): TGTGCCAGCAGCTACCCTCGGACTAGCGGTCTCCGAGCTGGAGAGCAGTACTTC. Protein: CASSYPRTSGLRAGEQYF.

The chain joins TRBV30 to TRBJ2-3; 8 positions agree with TRBD1. This CDR3 has 14 amino acids. Germline CDR1 reads GTSNPN; CDR2 reads SVGIG (reference sequence). Trimming removed 4 bases from V and 6 bases from J; junction bases left unmatched: 9. CDR3 in amino acids: CAWKRQGMMDTQYF. CDR3 coding DNA: TGTGCCTGGAAAAGACAGGGGATGATGGATACGCAGTATTTT.

The chain is built from TRBV2 and TRBJ2-1; 10 bases are shared with TRBD2. V was clipped by 6 bases and J by 5 bases; unmatched bases: 10. The length of the CDR3 is 16 residues. In germline, CDR1 is SNHLY, CDR2 FYNNEI. The DNA of the CDR3 is TGTGCCAGCAGGACTTACACTAGCGGGAAAGACAATGAGCAGTTCTTC. Encoded protein: CASRTYTSGKDNEQFF.

The rearrangement joins TRBV5-1 to TRBJ2-2; the match to TRBD2 covers 9 bases. In germline, CDR1 is SGHRS, CDR2 YFSETQ. V lost 2 bases, J lost 5 bases, and 1 base stayed unmatched. The CDR3 sequence is 14 residues long. The CDR3 DNA reads TGCGCCAGCAGCTTCGCGGGAGGGACCGGGGAGCTGTTTTTT. This gives the protein CASSFAGGTGELFF.

The genes are TRBV19 and TRBJ1-1; TRBD1 matches at 7 bases. The germline gives CDR1 LNHDA, CDR2 SQIVND (reference sequence). V lost 6 bases to trimming and J lost 3 bases; unmatched junction nucleotides: 4. The CDR3 runs 13 residues. The chain's CDR3 is CASSLQGHTEAFF. CDR3 coding DNA: TGTGCCAGTAGCCTACAGGGGCACACTGAAGCTTTCTTT.

The genes are TRBV28 and TRBJ1-4; D is ambiguous. Trimming left V 2 bases short and J 2 bases short, with 6 bases between. Germline assignment: CDR1 MDHEN and CDR2 SYDVKM. This CDR3 has 14 amino acids. The CDR3 nucleotides are TGTGCCAGCAGTTTACGGGTGACTAATGAAAAACTGTTTTTT. It yields the protein CASSLRVTNEKLFF.

The chain has TRBV5-4 and TRBJ2-2; a possible D gene is TRBD2 (6 bases). CDR1 is SGHNT, CDR2 YYREEE, per germline (reference sequence). The CDR3 contains 16 residues. Trimming took 0 bases from V and 0 from J, leaving 9 bases between them. The CDR3 region is CASSLGGGTNTGELFF. DNA of the CDR3: TGTGCCAGCAGCTTGGGAGGCGGGACGAACACCGGGGAGCTGTTTTTT.

V gene TRBV2 combines with J gene TRBJ2-3; the match to TRBD2 covers 12 bases. V was clipped by 6 bases and J by 4 bases; unmatched bases: 14. CDR1 is SNHLY and CDR2 is FYNNEI in the germline V gene. The CDR3 is 18 amino acids. The CDR3 DNA follows: TGTGCCAGCAGAGGCTCTCCGGGACTAGCGGGTACGGCAGATACGCAGTATTTT. Translating it yields CASRGSPGLAGTADTQYF. The complete variable domain, with remaining parts taken from reference TRBV2 and TRBJ2-3, reads EPEVTQTPSHQVTQMGQEVILRCVPISNHLYFYWYRQILGQKVEFLVSFYNNEISEKSEIFDDQFSVERPDGSNFTLKIRSTKLEDSAMYFCASRGSPGLAGTADTQYFGPGTRLTVL.

The chain links TRBV7-2 to TRBJ2-7; D may be TRBD1 (6 bases). This CDR3 has 13 amino acids. V lost 5 bases and J 6 bases, leaving 14 bases between the germline ends. The germline CDR1 and CDR2 sequences are SGHTA and FQGNSA. The CDR3 DNA is TGTGCCAGCAGCGACCACAGGGTCGGCGAGCAGTACTTC. Translating it yields CASSDHRVGEQYF.

Worth noting for this clone: Other DNA sequences in the same sample also yield this CDR3. This chain uses TRBV6-5 with TRBJ2-7, with TRBD1 matching over 8 bases. The germline V gene has CDR1 MNHEY and CDR2 SVGAGI. V was pared by 6 bases and J by 4 bases, with 2 bases of the junction left unmatched. This CDR3 is built from 12 residues. The CDR3 region has the DNA TGTGCCAGCAGGGACAGGGTTTACGAGCAGTACTTC. Its translation: CASRDRVYEQYF.

The chain links TRBV19 to TRBJ2-1; 7 bases map to TRBD1. Trimming took 6 bases from V and 4 from J; bases not matched to a gene: 3. The CDR3 contains 13 residues. CDR1 and CDR2 (germline): LNHDA, SQIVND (reference sequence). CDR3 sequence: CASRDRAYNEQFF. CDR3 DNA sequence: TGTGCCAGTAGAGACAGGGCGTACAATGAGCAGTTCTTC.

The chain employs TRBV10-3 and TRBJ2-1; the D gene is possibly TRBD2 (5 bases). The CDR3 length is 14 residues. The germline gives CDR1 ENHRY, CDR2 SYGVKD. V lost 6 bases and J lost 2, with 11 bases in between. CDR3 sequence reads: CAISPIGTYNEQFF. The DNA of the CDR3 is TGTGCCATCAGCCCTATCGGGACCTACAATGAGCAGTTCTTC.